This T cell receptor (beta chain) appears in the sequencing data of a study of OX40 agonist ivuxolimab in advanced cancers. Study background: Patients were treated with ivuxolimab, an agonistic anti-OX40 (CD134) antibody. Three patients responded partially, comprising one with hepatocellular carcinoma and two with cutaneous melanoma.

Here immunoSEQ multiplex PCR was the method, and the copy in TCRdb shows in-frame clones only, minus some. The table shows approximately 84,000 clones, with over 85% occurring only once. The CDR3 has 14 residues. The ends were cut back, 2 bases at V and 4 bases at J, with 12 bases in the middle. CDR1 is MNHNS and CDR2 is SASEGT in the germline V gene. Drawing of blood for sampling happened at baseline, at cycle 4 day 1, and at cycle 7 day 1. The V gene is TRBV6-1, the J gene TRBJ2-7; weak D call: TRBD2 (5 bases). The material was CD4+ or CD8+ T cells sorted from blood, obtained in a trial of the OX40 agonist ivuxolimab. The TCR comes from an adult with an advanced solid tumor such as melanoma, head and neck, liver or kidney cancer. The chain's CDR3 is CASSELRDGYEQYF. CDR3 DNA sequence: TGTGCCAGCAGTGAACTGAGGGATGGGTACGAGCAGTACTTC.